These T cell receptor beta chains were read from a single sample in a study of blood T cell repertoires in COVID-19. Only in-frame clones appear in the TCRdb table, and some are missing; sequencing was by immunoSEQ multiplex PCR. This repertoire shows about 200,000 clones, 85% found once; its top ten account for roughly 20%. The sample was PBMCs or T cells enriched from blood (not recorded which). These receptors were taken from a middle-aged man who had recovered from COVID-19. The CDR3 runs from the conserved cysteine through the conserved F or W. D genes are given only for firm matches. Some rows mark clone size as missing; the rest say once, few, many or name a class of expanded clone.

>-|TRBD2|TRBJ2-3|TRBV11-3
CASSPRLAGRTDTQYF
TGTGCCAGCAGCCCAAGACTAGCGGGACGCACAGATACGCAGTATTTT
>-|-|TRBJ1-1|TRBV7-7
CASSLGQQPAEYTEAFF
TGTGCTAGCAGCTTAGGACAACAGCCGGCTGAGTACACTGAAGCTTTCTTT
>-|-|TRBJ1-5|TRBV5-5
CASTLTPGVGQPQHF
TGTGCCAGCACCTTGACCCCAGGGGTTGGGCAGCCCCAGCATTTT
>-|-|TRBJ2-7|TRBV7-9
CASSPRGGRYEQYF
TGTGCCAGCAGCCCAAGGGGGGGGCGATACGAGCAGTACTTC
>-|TRBD1|TRBJ1-5|TRBV30
CAGSGQGNQPQHF
TGTGCCGGAAGCGGACAGGGCAATCAGCCCCAGCATTTT
>once|-|TRBJ1-6|TRBV7-3
CASSSKFNSPLHF
TGTGCCAGCAGCTCTAAGTTTAATTCACCCCTCCACTTT
>-|-|TRBJ1-2|TRBV4-3
CASSQDRGGGYYGYTF
TGCGCCAGCAGCCAAGATCGCGGCGGAGGGTACTATGGCTACACCTTC
>-|TRBD2|TRBJ2-5|TRBV11-2
CASSPWRGGSVKETQYF
TGTGCCAGCAGTCCGTGGAGAGGCGGGAGCGTTAAAGAGACCCAGTACTTC
>-|-|TRBJ1-5|TRBV9
CASSQTGSQPQHF
TGTGCCAGCAGCCAAACAGGGAGCCAGCCCCAGCATTTT
>-|-|TRBJ1-6|TRBV10-3
CAISARRGDNSPLHF
TGTGCCATCAGTGCTCGACGGGGGGATAATTCACCCCTCCACTTT
>few|-|TRBJ1-2|TRBV21-1
CASSSRGSGDYGYTF
TGTGCCAGCAGCAGTCGGGGTTCGGGGGACTATGGCTACACCTTC
>-|TRBD1|TRBJ1-6|TRBV12-5
CASGLVPTGGNSPLHF
TGTGCTAGTGGTTTGGTCCCGACAGGGGGTAATTCACCCCTCCACTTT
>few|-|TRBJ1-5|TRBV5-1
CASSLGAGEPQHF
TGCGCCAGCAGCTTGGGGGCGGGGGAGCCCCAGCATTTT
>-|TRBD2|TRBJ2-5|TRBV6-2/TRBV6-3
CASSLPGGSRETQYF
TGTGCCAGCAGCCTACCGGGGGGGAGCCGAGAGACCCAGTACTTC
>-|TRBD2|TRBJ2-5|TRBV7-2
CASSLDGGGQYF
TGTGCCAGCAGCTTAGATGGCGGGGGGCAGTACTTC
>-|TRBD1|TRBJ1-3|TRBV9
CASSVEGAAGNTIYF
TGTGCCAGCAGCGTAGAGGGGGCCGCTGGAAACACCATATATTTT
>-|-|TRBJ2-1|TRBV28
CASSLAGTAYNEQFF
TGTGCCAGCAGTTTAGCCGGGACTGCCTACAATGAGCAGTTCTTC
>-|-|TRBJ2-2|TRBV19
CASSTRLGELFF
TGTGCCAGTAGTACCAGGCTAGGGGAGCTGTTTTTT
>-|TRBD2|TRBJ2-1|TRBV25-1
CASQLNGLAVYNEQFF
TGTGCCAGCCAACTTAACGGACTAGCGGTCTACAATGAGCAGTTCTTC
>-|TRBD1|TRBJ2-1|TRBV6-2/TRBV6-3
CASSFRTGGLLYEQFF
TGTGCCAGCAGTTTCAGGACAGGGGGCCTCTTGTATGAGCAGTTCTTC
>-|-|TRBJ2-7|TRBV7-8
CASSSGPGDEQYF
TGTGCCAGCAGCTCGGGGCCGGGGGACGAGCAGTACTTC
>-|-|TRBJ2-7|TRBV28
CASRASLFVSYEQYF
TGTGCCAGCAGAGCTAGCCTATTCGTTTCCTACGAGCAGTACTTC
>once|TRBD1|TRBJ2-1|TRBV29-1
CSVRTGGDNEQFF
TGCAGCGTCAGGACAGGGGGGGACAATGAGCAGTTCTTC
>-|-|TRBJ2-3|TRBV29-1
CSVEDLGGKYTDTQYF
TGCAGCGTTGAAGATCTGGGCGGGAAGTACACAGATACGCAGTATTTT
>-|-|TRBJ1-5|TRBV29-1
CSVGGGKAQPQHF
TGCAGCGTTGGAGGCGGAAAGGCTCAGCCCCAGCATTTT
>-|-|TRBJ2-1|TRBV7-2
CASSSLYDNLNNEQFF
TGTGCCAGCAGCTCTCTTTACGATAACTTGAACAATGAGCAGTTCTTC
>-|-|TRBJ2-3|TRBV21-1
CASSKVPSGSPTDTQYF
TGTGCCAGCAGCAAAGTACCTAGCGGTTCCCCCACAGATACGCAGTATTTT
>once|TRBD1|TRBJ1-2|TRBV19
CASSNSGGMSGYTF
TGTGCCAGTAGTAATTCAGGGGGTATGTCTGGCTACACCTTC
>-|-|TRBJ2-1|TRBV20-1
CSASGRSYNEQFF
TGCAGTGCTAGTGGGAGATCCTACAATGAGCAGTTCTTC
>once|TRBD2|TRBJ2-7|TRBV4-1
CASSQTGTSSYEQYF
TGCGCCAGCAGCCAGACCGGGACTAGCAGTTACGAGCAGTACTTC
>-|-|TRBJ1-4|TRBV30
CAWSSGTTNEKLFF
TGTGCCTGGAGTTCCGGGACAACTAATGAAAAACTGTTTTTT
>-|TRBD2|TRBJ2-7|TRBV11-3
CASRIREREGRSEQYF
TGTGCCAGCAGGATCAGAGAGCGGGAGGGCCGAAGCGAGCAGTACTTC
>once|-|TRBJ2-7|TRBV27
CASSLARSGEQYF
TGTGCCAGCAGTTTAGCACGTTCCGGGGAGCAGTACTTC
>-|TRBD2|TRBJ2-1|TRBV2
CASSDQLAGEWNNEQFF
TGTGCCAGCAGCGACCAACTAGCGGGAGAGTGGAACAATGAGCAGTTCTTC
>-|-|TRBJ2-1|TRBV2
CASSDGRLNEQFF
TGTGCCAGCAGTGACGGGAGACTCAATGAGCAGTTCTTC
>many|TRBD2|TRBJ2-3|TRBV27
CASSLWGRADTQYF
TGTGCCAGCAGTTTATGGGGGAGGGCAGATACGCAGTATTTT
>large|-|TRBJ1-4|TRBV6-5
CASSSGGGAGEKLFF
TGTGCCAGCAGTTCCGGGGGGGGCGCTGGGGAAAAACTGTTTTTT
>-|TRBD2|TRBJ2-3|TRBV4-1
CASSRLAGGPDTQYF
TGCGCCAGCAGCCGACTAGCGGGAGGGCCAGATACGCAGTATTTT
>once|-|TRBJ2-7|TRBV4-3
CASSQAGGRFYEQYF
TGCGCCAGCAGCCAAGCTGGAGGGAGGTTCTACGAGCAGTACTTC
>many|-|TRBJ1-1|TRBV9
CASSATKNTEAFF
TGTGCCAGCAGCGCCACAAAGAACACTGAAGCTTTCTTT
>-|-|TRBJ2-1|TRBV19
CASGRGTEQFF
TGTGCCAGTGGCCGGGGGACTGAGCAGTTCTTC